The clone carrying this T cell receptor beta chain was seen only once. cDNA came from approximately 0.5 to 1 ug RNA primed by random hexamers. Multiplex PCR with immunoSEQ amplified the TCR beta CDR3 across 54 Vbeta and 13 Jbeta. Each CDR3 protein gets one entry after TCRdb re-called the immunoSEQ multiplex PCR reads with MiXCR. The sample carries approximately 200,000 distinct CDR3 sequences, approximately 95% recorded once. This record belongs to a study of CD8 T cells in Susac syndrome. Per germline, CDR1 LGHNA and CDR2 YNFKEQ. The CDR3 totals 16 residues. Losses at the gene ends were 1 base for V and 3 bases for J; bases not matched to a gene: 9.

The V and J genes are TRBV4-2 and TRBJ2-7, with 7 bases lining up with TRBD2. This clonotype was sampled from a human donor with multiple sclerosis. The specimen sequenced was CD4+ T cells from PBMCs. DNA of the CDR3: TGTGCCAGCAGCCAAGCCATGCGGAGCGGGAACTACGAGCAGTACTTC. Encoded protein: CASSQAMRSGNYEQYF.